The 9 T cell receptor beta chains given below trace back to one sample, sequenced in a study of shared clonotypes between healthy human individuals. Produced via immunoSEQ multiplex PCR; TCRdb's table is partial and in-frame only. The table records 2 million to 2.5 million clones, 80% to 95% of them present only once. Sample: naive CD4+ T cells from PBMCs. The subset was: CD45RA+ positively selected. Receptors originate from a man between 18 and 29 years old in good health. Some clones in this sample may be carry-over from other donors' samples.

The CDR3 DNA follows: TGTGCCAGCAGCTTAAGGGAGGGTTCTAGCGGGAGGGGGAATGAGCAGTTCTTC. Encoded protein: CASSLREGSSGRGNEQFF. This chain links TRBV7-3 with TRBJ2-1, with 12 positions matching TRBD2. Germline assignment: CDR1 SGHTA and CDR2 FQGTGA. With 1 base clipped from V and 7 bases from J, the junction kept 11 bases outside the gene matches. This CDR3 contains 18 residues.

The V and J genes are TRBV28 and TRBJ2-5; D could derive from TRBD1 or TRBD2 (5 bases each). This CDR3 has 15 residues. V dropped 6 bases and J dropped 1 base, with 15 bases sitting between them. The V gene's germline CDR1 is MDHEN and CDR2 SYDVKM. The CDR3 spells CASSDPGTVQETQYF. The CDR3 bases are TGTGCCAGCAGCGACCCCGGGACGGTCCAAGAGACCCAGTACTTC.

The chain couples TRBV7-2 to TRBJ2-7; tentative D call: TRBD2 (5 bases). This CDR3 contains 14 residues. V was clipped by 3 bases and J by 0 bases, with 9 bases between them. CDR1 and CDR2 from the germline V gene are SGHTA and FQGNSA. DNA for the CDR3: TGTGCCAGCAGCTTTACTAGGAGCTCCTACGAGCAGTACTTC. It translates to CASSFTRSSYEQYF. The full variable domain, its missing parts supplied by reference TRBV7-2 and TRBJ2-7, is GAGVSQSPSNKVTEKGKDVELRCDPISGHTALYWYRQSLGQGLEFLIYFQGNSAPDKSGLPSDRFSAERTGGSVSTLTIQRTQQEDSAVYLCASSFTRSSYEQYFGPGTRLTVT.

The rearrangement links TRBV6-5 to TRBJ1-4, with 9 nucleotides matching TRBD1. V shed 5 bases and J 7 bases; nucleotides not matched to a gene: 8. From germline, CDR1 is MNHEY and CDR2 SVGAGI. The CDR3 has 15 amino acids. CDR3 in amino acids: CASSPADRGLEKLFF. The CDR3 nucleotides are TGTGCCAGCAGTCCCGCGGACAGGGGACTTGAAAAACTGTTTTTT.

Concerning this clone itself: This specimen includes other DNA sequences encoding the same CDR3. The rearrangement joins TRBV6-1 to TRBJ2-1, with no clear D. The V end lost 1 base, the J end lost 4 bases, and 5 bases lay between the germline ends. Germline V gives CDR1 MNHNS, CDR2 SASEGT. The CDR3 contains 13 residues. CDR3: CASSEGPYNEQFF. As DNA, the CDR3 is TGTGCCAGCAGTGAAGGACCTTACAATGAGCAGTTCTTC.

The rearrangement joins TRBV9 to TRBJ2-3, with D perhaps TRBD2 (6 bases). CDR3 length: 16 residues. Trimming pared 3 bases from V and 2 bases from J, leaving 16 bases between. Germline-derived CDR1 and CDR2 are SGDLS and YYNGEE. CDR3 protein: CASSALFGRPTDTQYF. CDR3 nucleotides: TGTGCCAGCAGCGCTCTCTTCGGGAGACCCACAGATACGCAGTATTTT.

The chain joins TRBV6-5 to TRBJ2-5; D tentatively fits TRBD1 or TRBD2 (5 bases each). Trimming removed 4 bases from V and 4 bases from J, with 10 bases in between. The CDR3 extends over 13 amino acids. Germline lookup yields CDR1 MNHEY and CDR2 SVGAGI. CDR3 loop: CASSSGHRETQYF. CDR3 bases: TGTGCCAGCAGTTCGGGGCACCGAGAGACCCAGTACTTC.

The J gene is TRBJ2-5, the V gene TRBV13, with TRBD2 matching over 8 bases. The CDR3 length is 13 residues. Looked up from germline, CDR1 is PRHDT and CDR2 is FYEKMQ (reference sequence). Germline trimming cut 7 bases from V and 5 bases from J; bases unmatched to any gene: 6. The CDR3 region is CASTYSGIETQYF. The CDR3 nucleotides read TGTGCCAGCACCTATAGCGGGATTGAGACCCAGTACTTC. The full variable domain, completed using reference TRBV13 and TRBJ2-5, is AAGVIQSPRHLIKEKRETATLKCYPIPRHDTVYWYQQGPGQDPQFLISFYEKMQSDKGSIPDRFSAQQFSDYHSELNMSSLELGDSALYFCASTYSGIETQYFGPGTRLLVL.

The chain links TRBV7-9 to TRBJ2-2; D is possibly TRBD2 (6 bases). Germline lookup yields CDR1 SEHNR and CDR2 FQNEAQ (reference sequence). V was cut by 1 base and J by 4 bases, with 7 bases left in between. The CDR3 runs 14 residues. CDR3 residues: CASSLERATGELFF. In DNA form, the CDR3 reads TGTGCCAGCAGCTTAGAGCGGGCCACCGGGGAGCTGTTTTTT.